A selection of T cell receptor beta chains follows, all from one sample in a study of T cell responses to AZD1222 COVID-19 vaccine. Profiling relied on immunoSEQ multiplex PCR, and the TCRdb table lists in-frame clones only, not all of them. The table shows about 120,000 clones, with about nine tenths occurring only once. The sequencing used peripheral blood, collected on day 0 of AZD1222 vaccination. These receptor sequences come from an adult in good health. Each CDR3 is given with its conserved first and last residue. D genes are given only for firm matches. Size is stated for part of the rows, as once, few or many counts, or as a class when the clone is expanded.

cdr3_length | clone_size | j_call | v_call | d_call | cdr3_aa | cdr3_nt
14 | . | TRBJ2-7 | TRBV4-3 | . | CASSPSTGSYEQYF | TGCGCCAGCAGCCCAAGTACGGGATCCTACGAGCAGTACTTC
19 | . | TRBJ1-6 | TRBV28 | . | CASTHNPGTSSSYNSPLHF | TGTGCCAGCACACACAACCCCGGGACATCGAGCTCCTATAATTCACCCCTCCACTTT
15 | . | TRBJ1-5 | TRBV28 | . | CASSLFGQGNQPQHF | TGTGCCAGCAGTTTATTTGGGCAGGGCAATCAGCCCCAGCATTTT
13 | . | TRBJ2-7 | TRBV19 | . | CASSPGTLYEQYF | TGTGCCAGTAGTCCGGGGACCCTCTACGAGCAGTACTTC
14 | . | TRBJ1-2 | TRBV5-4 | . | CASSFPQHPGGYTF | TGTGCCAGCAGCTTTCCACAGCACCCCGGGGGCTACACCTTC
13 | . | TRBJ1-1 | TRBV29-1 | . | CSVWGTSYTEAFF | TGCAGCGTTTGGGGGACTTCCTACACTGAAGCTTTCTTT
17 | . | TRBJ2-6 | TRBV15 | . | CATSRETGGAGANVLTF | TGTGCCACCAGCAGAGAGACCGGAGGGGCTGGGGCCAACGTCCTGACTTTC
14 | . | TRBJ1-4 | TRBV3-1/TRBV3-2 | TRBD1 | CASSPRDRAGKLFF | TGTGCCAGCAGCCCCCGGGACAGGGCGGGAAAACTGTTTTTT
15 | . | TRBJ1-1 | TRBV28 | TRBD1 | CASGSDRDLPTEAFF | TGTGCCAGCGGGTCCGACAGGGATCTCCCCACTGAAGCTTTCTTT
15 | . | TRBJ1-2 | TRBV27 | . | CASSPTTDGGYGYTF | TGTGCCAGCAGTCCAACCACGGACGGAGGCTATGGCTACACCTTC
12 | . | TRBJ1-1 | TRBV30 | . | CAWSTGSWEAFF | TGTGCCTGGAGTACAGGCTCCTGGGAAGCTTTCTTT
13 | . | TRBJ1-1 | TRBV3-1/TRBV3-2 | . | CASSTALGTEAFF | TGTGCCAGCAGCACGGCACTTGGCACTGAAGCTTTCTTT
14 | once | TRBJ2-2 | TRBV6-5 | . | CASRLLQNTGELFF | TGTGCCAGCAGGCTCTTACAGAACACCGGGGAGCTGTTTTTT
16 | . | TRBJ2-7 | TRBV15 | . | CATSRELATGPYEQYF | TGTGCCACCAGCAGAGAGTTGGCTACAGGCCCCTACGAGCAGTACTTC
13 | . | TRBJ2-3 | TRBV9 | . | CASSVALEDTQYF | TGTGCCAGCAGCGTAGCCTTAGAGGATACGCAGTATTTT
14 | . | TRBJ1-6 | TRBV30 | . | CALREMGANSPLHF | TGTGCCTTACGGGAGATGGGGGCCAATTCACCCCTCCACTTT
17 | . | TRBJ1-1 | TRBV18 | TRBD1 | CASSPLDRGPSDTEAFF | TGTGCCAGCTCACCCCTCGACAGGGGGCCGAGCGACACTGAAGCTTTCTTT
11 | . | TRBJ1-2 | TRBV20-1 | . | CSASSGGGYTF | TGCAGTGCTAGTTCGGGGGGTGGCTACACCTTC
11 | . | TRBJ2-1 | TRBV6-2/TRBV6-3 | . | CASSFPGTQFF | TGTGCCAGCAGTTTCCCGGGGACGCAGTTCTTC
11 | . | TRBJ2-7 | TRBV27 | . | CASTRGVEQYF | TGTGCCAGCACTAGGGGAGTCGAGCAGTACTTC
16 | . | TRBJ2-5 | TRBV18 | TRBD2 | CASSPRLGLEGETQYF | TGTGCCAGCTCACCGAGGTTGGGACTAGAGGGAGAGACCCAGTACTTC
15 | . | TRBJ1-1 | TRBV4-1 | . | CASSQAPGGSTEAFF | TGCGCCAGCAGCCAAGCTCCCGGGGGTAGTACTGAAGCTTTCTTT
15 | . | TRBJ2-3 | TRBV9 | TRBD2 | CASSVRWGGADTQYF | TGTGCCAGCAGCGTAAGATGGGGGGGGGCAGATACGCAGTATTTT
12 | . | TRBJ2-7 | TRBV12-3/TRBV12-4 | TRBD1 | CASRGQSYEQYF | TGTGCCAGCAGGGGACAGTCCTACGAGCAGTACTTC
13 | once | TRBJ2-1 | TRBV6-4 | TRBD2 | CASSGLSGGEQFF | TGTGCCAGCAGTGGACTAAGCGGGGGGGAGCAGTTCTTC
17 | . | TRBJ1-5 | TRBV3-1/TRBV3-2 | . | CASSQDRQGVSNQPQHF | TGTGCCAGCAGCCAAGATCGGCAGGGCGTTAGCAATCAGCCCCAGCATTTT
14 | . | TRBJ2-5 | TRBV5-4 | . | CASSFGQGRETQYF | TGTGCCAGCAGCTTTGGCCAAGGGCGGGAGACCCAGTACTTC
16 | . | TRBJ1-2 | TRBV6-6 | . | CASSRSAIGGGYGYTF | TGTGCCAGCAGTCGAAGTGCCATCGGGGGGGGATATGGCTACACCTTC
14 | . | TRBJ1-6 | TRBV6-5 | . | CASRAPGPNSPLHF | TGTGCCAGCAGAGCCCCCGGGCCCAATTCACCCCTCCACTTT
11 | . | TRBJ2-1 | TRBV12-3/TRBV12-4 | . | CASRWVSEQFF | TGTGCCAGCAGATGGGTGTCAGAGCAGTTCTTC
15 | . | TRBJ2-3 | TRBV9 | . | CASSVVGQWGDTQYF | TGTGCCAGCAGCGTAGTAGGGCAGTGGGGAGATACGCAGTATTTT
15 | few | TRBJ1-1 | TRBV7-9 | . | CASSLLGTPNTEAFF | TGTGCCAGCAGCTTACTAGGGACACCGAACACTGAAGCTTTCTTT
13 | many | TRBJ1-5 | TRBV2 | . | CASSPRGHQPQHF | TGTGCCAGCAGCCCAAGGGGACATCAGCCCCAGCATTTT
12 | . | TRBJ1-3 | TRBV9 | . | CASSGQADTIYF | TGTGCCAGCAGCGGTCAGGCAGACACCATATATTTT
10 | . | TRBJ2-5 | TRBV6-5 | . | CASIRQAQYF | TGTGCCAGCATACGACAGGCCCAGTACTTC
14 | . | TRBJ2-4 | TRBV28 | . | CASSFSRTENIQYF | TGTGCCAGCAGTTTCTCACGGACGGAAAACATTCAGTACTTC
16 | . | TRBJ2-2 | TRBV5-4 | . | CASGLGGSTNTGELFF | TGTGCCAGCGGCTTAGGTGGGTCCACGAACACCGGGGAGCTGTTTTTT
14 | . | TRBJ1-2 | TRBV28 | . | CASSPPTVDYGYTF | TGTGCCAGCAGTCCCCCGACTGTGGACTATGGCTACACCTTC
13 | . | TRBJ1-5 | TRBV27 | TRBD1 | CASQRGPGQPQHF | TGTGCCAGCCAAAGGGGGCCCGGGCAGCCCCAGCATTTT
19 | . | TRBJ2-3 | TRBV5-1 | . | CASSFRGDLRRIGTDTQYF | TGCGCCAGCAGCTTCCGGGGTGACCTACGGAGGATAGGGACAGATACGCAGTATTTT
15 | . | TRBJ1-1 | TRBV3-1/TRBV3-2 | TRBD1 | CASSQPGTGALSAFF | TGTGCCAGCAGCCAACCCGGGACAGGGGCCTTGAGTGCTTTCTTT
16 | . | TRBJ2-5 | TRBV14 | . | CASSQAGAGLQETQYF | TGTGCCAGCAGCCAAGCCGGAGCTGGGCTCCAAGAGACCCAGTACTTC
14 | . | TRBJ1-4 | TRBV23-1 | TRBD1 | CASSQQGANEKLFF | TGCGCCAGCAGTCAACAGGGGGCTAATGAAAAACTGTTTTTT